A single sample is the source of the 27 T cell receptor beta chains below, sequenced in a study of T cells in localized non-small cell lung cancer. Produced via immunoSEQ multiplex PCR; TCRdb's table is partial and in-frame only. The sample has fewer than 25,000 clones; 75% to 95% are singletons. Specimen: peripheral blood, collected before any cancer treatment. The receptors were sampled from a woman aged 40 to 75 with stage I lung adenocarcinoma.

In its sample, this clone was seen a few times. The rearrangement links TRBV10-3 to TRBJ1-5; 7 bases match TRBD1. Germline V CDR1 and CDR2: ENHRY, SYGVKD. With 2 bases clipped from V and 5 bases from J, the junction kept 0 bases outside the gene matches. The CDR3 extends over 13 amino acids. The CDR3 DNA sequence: TGTGCCATCAGTGAGGACAGGGATCAGCCCCAGCATTTT. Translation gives CAISEDRDQPQHF.

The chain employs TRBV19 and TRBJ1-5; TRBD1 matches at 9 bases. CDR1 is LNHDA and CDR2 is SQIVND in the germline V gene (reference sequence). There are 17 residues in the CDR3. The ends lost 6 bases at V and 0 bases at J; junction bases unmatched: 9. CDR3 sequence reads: CASSRQGGSYSNQPQHF. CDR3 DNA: TGTGCCAGTAGCAGACAGGGGGGGAGCTATAGCAATCAGCCCCAGCATTTT.

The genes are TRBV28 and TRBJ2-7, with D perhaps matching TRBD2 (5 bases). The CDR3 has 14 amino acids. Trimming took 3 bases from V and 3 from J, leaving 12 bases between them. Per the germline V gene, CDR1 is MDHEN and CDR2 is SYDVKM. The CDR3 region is CASSFLGGNYEQYF. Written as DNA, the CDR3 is TGTGCCAGCAGTTTTTTAGGAGGTAACTACGAGCAGTACTTC.

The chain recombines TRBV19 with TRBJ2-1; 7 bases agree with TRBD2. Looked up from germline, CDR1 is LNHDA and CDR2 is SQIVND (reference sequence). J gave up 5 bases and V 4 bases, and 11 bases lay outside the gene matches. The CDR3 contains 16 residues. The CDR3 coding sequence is TGTGCCAGTAGTAGACGAGCTGGCAGCGGGGACAATGAGCAGTTCTTC. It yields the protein CASSRRAGSGDNEQFF.

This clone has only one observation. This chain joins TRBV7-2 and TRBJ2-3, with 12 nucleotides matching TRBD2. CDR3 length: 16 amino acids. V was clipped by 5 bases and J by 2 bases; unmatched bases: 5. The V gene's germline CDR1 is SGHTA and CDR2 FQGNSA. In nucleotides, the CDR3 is TGTGCCAGCAGCCCTCTAGCGGGAGGGACCACAGATACGCAGTATTTT. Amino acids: CASSPLAGGTTDTQYF.

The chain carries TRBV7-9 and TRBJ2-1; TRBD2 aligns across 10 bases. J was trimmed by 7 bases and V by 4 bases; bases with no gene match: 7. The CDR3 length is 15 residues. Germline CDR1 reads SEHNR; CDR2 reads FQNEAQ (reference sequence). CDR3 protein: CASSSSGRARNEQFF. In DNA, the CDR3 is TGTGCCAGCAGCTCAAGCGGGAGGGCCAGGAATGAGCAGTTCTTC.

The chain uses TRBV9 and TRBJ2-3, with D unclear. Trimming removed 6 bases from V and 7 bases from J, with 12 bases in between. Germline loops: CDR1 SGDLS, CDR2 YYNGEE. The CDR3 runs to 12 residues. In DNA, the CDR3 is TGTGCCAGCAACGACGCAGGCAATACGCAGTATTTT. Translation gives CASNDAGNTQYF. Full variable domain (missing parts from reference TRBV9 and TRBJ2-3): DSGVTQTPKHLITATGQRVTLRCSPRSGDLSVYWYQQSLDQGLQFLIQYYNGEERAKGNILERFSAQQFPDLHSELNLSSLELGDSALYFCASNDAGNTQYFGPGTRLTVL.

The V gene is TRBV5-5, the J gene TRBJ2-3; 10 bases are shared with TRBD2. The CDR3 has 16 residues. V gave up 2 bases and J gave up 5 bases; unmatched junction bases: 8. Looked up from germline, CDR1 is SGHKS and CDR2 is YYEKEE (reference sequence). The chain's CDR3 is CASSFGSSGSVDTQYF. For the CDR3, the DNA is TGTGCCAGCAGCTTTGGGTCTAGCGGGAGTGTAGATACGCAGTATTTT.

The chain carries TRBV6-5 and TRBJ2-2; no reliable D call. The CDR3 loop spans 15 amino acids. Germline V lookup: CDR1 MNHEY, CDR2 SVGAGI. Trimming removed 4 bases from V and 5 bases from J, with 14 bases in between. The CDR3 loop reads CASSSTVPWTGELFF. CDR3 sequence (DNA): TGTGCCAGCAGTTCAACAGTCCCTTGGACCGGGGAGCTGTTTTTT.

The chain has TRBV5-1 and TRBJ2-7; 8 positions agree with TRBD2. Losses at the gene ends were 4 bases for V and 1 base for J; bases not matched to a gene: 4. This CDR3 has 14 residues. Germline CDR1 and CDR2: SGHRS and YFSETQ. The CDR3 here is CASSPGGESYEQYF. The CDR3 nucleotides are TGCGCCAGCAGCCCGGGGGGGGAGTCCTACGAGCAGTACTTC.

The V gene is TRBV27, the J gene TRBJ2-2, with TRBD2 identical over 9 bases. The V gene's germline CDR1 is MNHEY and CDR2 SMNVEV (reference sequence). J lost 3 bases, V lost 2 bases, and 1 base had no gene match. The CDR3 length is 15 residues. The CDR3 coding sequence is TGTGCCAGCAGTTTAGCGGGAGGGTACACCGGGGAGCTGTTTTTT. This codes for CASSLAGGYTGELFF.

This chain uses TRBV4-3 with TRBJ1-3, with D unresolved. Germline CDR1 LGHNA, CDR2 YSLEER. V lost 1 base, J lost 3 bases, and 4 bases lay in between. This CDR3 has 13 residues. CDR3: CASSQVGGNTIYF. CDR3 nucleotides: TGCGCCAGCAGCCAAGTGGGTGGAAACACCATATATTTT.

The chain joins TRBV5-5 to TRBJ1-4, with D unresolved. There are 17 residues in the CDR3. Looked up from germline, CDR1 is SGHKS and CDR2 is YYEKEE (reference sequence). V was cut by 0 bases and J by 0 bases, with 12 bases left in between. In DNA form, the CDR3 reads TGTGCCAGCAGCTTGGCCGCTCTGAAAGCAACTAATGAAAAACTGTTTTTT. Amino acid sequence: CASSLAALKATNEKLFF.

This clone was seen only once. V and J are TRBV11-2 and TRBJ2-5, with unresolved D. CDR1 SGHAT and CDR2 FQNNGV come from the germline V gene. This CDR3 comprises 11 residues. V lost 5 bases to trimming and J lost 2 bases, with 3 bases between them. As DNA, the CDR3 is TGTGCCAGCAGCCTTCAAGAGACCCAGTACTTC. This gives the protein CASSLQETQYF.

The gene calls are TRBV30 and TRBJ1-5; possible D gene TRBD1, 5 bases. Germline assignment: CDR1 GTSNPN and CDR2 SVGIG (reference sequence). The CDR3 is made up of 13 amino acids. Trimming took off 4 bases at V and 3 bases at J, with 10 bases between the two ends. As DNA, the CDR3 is TGTGCCTGGACCGCAGGGCCCAATCAGCCCCAGCATTTT. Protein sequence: CAWTAGPNQPQHF. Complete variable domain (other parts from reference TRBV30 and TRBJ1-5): SQTIHQWPATLVQPVGSPLSLECTVEGTSNPNLYWYRQAAGRGLQLLFYSVGIGQISSEVPQNLSASRPQDRQFILSSKKLLLSDSGFYLCAWTAGPNQPQHFGDGTRLSIL.

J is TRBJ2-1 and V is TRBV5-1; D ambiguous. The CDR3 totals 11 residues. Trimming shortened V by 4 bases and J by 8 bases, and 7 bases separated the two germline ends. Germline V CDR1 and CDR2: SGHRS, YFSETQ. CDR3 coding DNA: TGCGCCAGCAGCGGCGACCATGAGCAGTTCTTC. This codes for CASSGDHEQFF.

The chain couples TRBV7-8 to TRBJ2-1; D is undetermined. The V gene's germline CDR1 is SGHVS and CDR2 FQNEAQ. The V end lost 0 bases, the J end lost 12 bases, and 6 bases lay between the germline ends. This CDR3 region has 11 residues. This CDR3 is CASSLARWQFF. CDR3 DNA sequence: TGTGCCAGCAGCTTAGCGCGATGGCAGTTCTTC.

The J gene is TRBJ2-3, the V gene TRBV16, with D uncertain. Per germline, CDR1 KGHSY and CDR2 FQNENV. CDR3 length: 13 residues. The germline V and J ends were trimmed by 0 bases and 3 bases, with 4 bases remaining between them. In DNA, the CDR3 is TGTGCCAGCAGCCAATCGTTTACAGATACGCAGTATTTT. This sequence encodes CASSQSFTDTQYF.

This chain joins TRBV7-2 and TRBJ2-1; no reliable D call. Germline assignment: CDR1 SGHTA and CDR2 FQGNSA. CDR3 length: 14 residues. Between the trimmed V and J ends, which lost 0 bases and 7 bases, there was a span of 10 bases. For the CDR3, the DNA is TGTGCCAGCAGCTTAGCGTCTGGAGTAAATGAGCAGTTCTTC. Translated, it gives CASSLASGVNEQFF.

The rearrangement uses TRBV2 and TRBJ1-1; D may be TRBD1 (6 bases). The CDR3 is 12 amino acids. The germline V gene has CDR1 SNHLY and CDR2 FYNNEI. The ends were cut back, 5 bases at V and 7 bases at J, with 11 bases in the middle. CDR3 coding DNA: TGTGCCAGCAGTCCACAGGGCATTGAAGCTTTCTTT. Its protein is CASSPQGIEAFF.

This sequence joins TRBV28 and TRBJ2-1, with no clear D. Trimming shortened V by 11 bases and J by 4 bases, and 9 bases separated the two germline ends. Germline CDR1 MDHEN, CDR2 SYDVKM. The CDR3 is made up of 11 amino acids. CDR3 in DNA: TGTGCCCTTGGGGTGTACAATGAGCAGTTCTTC. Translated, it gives CALGVYNEQFF.

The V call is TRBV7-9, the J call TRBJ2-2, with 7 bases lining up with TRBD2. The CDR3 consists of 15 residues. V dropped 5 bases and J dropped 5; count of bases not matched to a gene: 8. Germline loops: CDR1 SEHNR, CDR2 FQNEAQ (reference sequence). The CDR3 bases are TGTGCCAGCAGCCTCGGGGGAGGGCAGACCGGGGAGCTGTTTTTT. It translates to CASSLGGGQTGELFF.

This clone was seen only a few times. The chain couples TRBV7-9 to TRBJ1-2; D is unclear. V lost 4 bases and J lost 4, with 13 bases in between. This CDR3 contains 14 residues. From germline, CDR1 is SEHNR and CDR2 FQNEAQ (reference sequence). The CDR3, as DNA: TGTGCCAGCAGCTCGCAGGAGCCGGCCTATGGCTACACCTTC. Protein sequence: CASSSQEPAYGYTF.

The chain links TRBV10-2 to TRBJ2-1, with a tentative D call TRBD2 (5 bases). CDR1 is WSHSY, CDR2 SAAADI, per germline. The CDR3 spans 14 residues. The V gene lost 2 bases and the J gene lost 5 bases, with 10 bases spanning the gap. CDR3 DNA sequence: TGCGCCAGCAGTGAGACTAGATTAGACAATGAGCAGTTCTTC. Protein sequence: CASSETRLDNEQFF.

The CDR3 region is CASSASRGPYEQYF. The DNA of the CDR3 is TGTGCCAGCAGCGCCTCCCGTGGCCCCTACGAGCAGTACTTC. The chain recombines TRBV5-6 with TRBJ2-7, with D uncertain. The CDR3 covers 14 residues. Looked up from germline, CDR1 is SGHDT and CDR2 is YYEEEE. V was pared by 4 bases and J by 2 bases, with 13 bases between.

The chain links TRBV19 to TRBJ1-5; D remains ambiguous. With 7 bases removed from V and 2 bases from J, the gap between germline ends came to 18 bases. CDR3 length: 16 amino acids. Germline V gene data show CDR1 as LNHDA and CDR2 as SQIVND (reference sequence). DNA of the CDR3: TGTGCCAGTAAATCCAGCGCTACTATAGGCAATCAGCCCCAGCATTTT. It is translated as CASKSSATIGNQPQHF. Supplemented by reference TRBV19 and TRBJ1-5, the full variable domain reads DGGITQSPKYLFRKEGQNVTLSCEQNLNHDAMYWYRQDPGQGLRLIYYSQIVNDFQKGDIAEGYSVSREKKESFPLTVTSAQKNPTAFYLCASKSSATIGNQPQHFGDGTRLSIL.

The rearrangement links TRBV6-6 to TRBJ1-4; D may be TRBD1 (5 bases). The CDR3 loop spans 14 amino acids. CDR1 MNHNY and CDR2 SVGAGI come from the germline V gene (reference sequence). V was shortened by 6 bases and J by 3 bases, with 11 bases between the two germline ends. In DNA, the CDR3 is TGTGCCAGCAGAACCGGGACTCCTAATGAAAAACTGTTTTTT. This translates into CASRTGTPNEKLFF.